This T cell receptor beta chain derives from a study of T-cell reconstitution after alpha-beta-depleted transplantation in children. The CDR3 loop spans 15 amino acids. Germline V gene sequence: CDR1 SGHTA, CDR2 FQGTGA. V shed 2 bases and J 2 bases; nucleotides not matched to a gene: 4. Unique molecular identifiers were incorporated into the prepared TCRbeta library. TCRdb used MiXCR to reprocess the PCR reads, holding one entry per CDR3 protein. Here the sample spans approximately 18,000 distinct CDR3 sequences, 4.5% to 6.5% being singletons. The sample holds many counts of this clonotype. This material consisted of PBMCs, taken before TCRalphabeta/CD19-depleted stem cell transplant. The chain has TRBV7-3 and TRBJ2-3; the match to TRBD1 covers 7 bases. This sequence was found in a boy younger than 18 with acute lymphoblastic leukemia, due to receive a stem cell transplant. In DNA, the CDR3 is TGTGCCAGCAGCTTATTTGGGACAGCCACAGATACGCAGTATTTT. The encoded protein is CASSLFGTATDTQYF. The full variable domain, its missing parts supplied by reference TRBV7-3 and TRBJ2-3, is GAGVSQTPSNKVTEKGKYVELRCDPISGHTALYWYRQSLGQGPEFLIYFQGTGAADDSGLPNDRFFAVRPEGSVSTLKIQRTERGDSAVYLCASSLFGTATDTQYFGPGTRLTVL.